These 18 T cell receptor beta chains were all obtained from the same sample, sequenced in a study of chemoradiotherapy in HPV16-positive cancers. The table came from immunoSEQ multiplex PCR; TCRdb's copy has only in-frame clones and leaves some out. Seen here are about 68,000 clones, approximately 91% observed once, and the top ten hold under 4.5%. This specimen consisted of blood, obtained from a patient who underwent chemoradiotherapy. Every receptor here comes from a human donor with HPV-associated anogenital cancer.

This clone was detected only once. V is TRBV30 and J is TRBJ1-1; no reliable D call. The CDR3 is 14 amino acids. Germline CDR1 and CDR2: GTSNPN and SVGIG (reference sequence). Trimming shortened V by 0 bases and J by 3 bases, and 11 bases separated the two germline ends. DNA of the CDR3: TGTGCCTGGAGTGTACTTCATGCGGACACTGAAGCTTTCTTT. Amino acid sequence: CAWSVLHADTEAFF. Using reference TRBV30 and TRBJ1-1 for the parts outside the CDR3, the full variable domain is SQTIHQWPATLVQPVGSPLSLECTVEGTSNPNLYWYRQAAGRGLQLLFYSVGIGQISSEVPQNLSASRPQDRQFILSSKKLLLSDSGFYLCAWSVLHADTEAFFGQGTRLTVV.

The V and J genes are TRBV5-1 and TRBJ2-1, with D possibly TRBD2 on 6 matching bases. V was pared by 5 bases and J by 5 bases, with 17 bases between. Per the germline V gene, CDR1 is SGHRS and CDR2 is YFSETQ. This CDR3 contains 15 residues. This CDR3 reads CASRPGLLVDNEQFF. In DNA, the CDR3 is TGCGCCAGCAGACCGGGACTCCTCGTAGACAATGAGCAGTTCTTC.

The chain joins TRBV5-6 to TRBJ2-7, with a tentative D call TRBD2 (6 bases). Per the germline V gene, CDR1 is SGHDT and CDR2 is YYEEEE. The CDR3 consists of 14 residues. V lost 4 bases and J 3 bases, leaving 14 bases between the germline ends. The CDR3 sequence is CASSPSGLLYEQYF. CDR3 nucleotides: TGTGCCAGCAGCCCGAGCGGACTACTCTACGAGCAGTACTTC. The complete variable domain, with remaining parts taken from reference TRBV5-6 and TRBJ2-7, reads DAGVTQSPTHLIKTRGQQVTLRCSPKSGHDTVSWYQQALGQGPQFIFQYYEEEERQRGNFPDRFSGHQFPNYSSELNVNALLLGDSALYLCASSPSGLLYEQYFGPGTRLTVT.

Written as DNA, the CDR3 is TGTGCCAGCTCACCGCTGACAGGGGCCCCTCGAAACGGCTACACCTTC. Residues: CASSPLTGAPRNGYTF. This chain joins TRBV18 and TRBJ1-2; 8 bases map to TRBD1. This CDR3 spans 16 amino acids. With 3 bases clipped from V and 8 bases from J, the junction kept 14 bases outside the gene matches. Germline CDR1 is KGHSH and CDR2 is LQKENI.

The DNA for the CDR3 is TGTGCCAGCAGCCAAACAGGGTCTGGAAACACCATATATTTT. Residues: CASSQTGSGNTIYF. V is TRBV5-4 and J is TRBJ1-3, with D maybe TRBD1 (6 bases). Trimming left V 4 bases short and J 1 base short, with 9 bases between. The CDR3 extends over 14 amino acids. Germline assignment: CDR1 SGHNT and CDR2 YYREEE (reference sequence).

The sample holds one count of this clone. The CDR3 DNA is TGTGCCACATCCCGGTCCCAGGAGGGGACCGGGGAGCTGTTTTTT. This translates into CATSRSQEGTGELFF. The chain joins TRBV15 to TRBJ2-2, with D possibly being TRBD2 (6 bases). Germline V lookup: CDR1 LNHNV, CDR2 YYDKDF (reference sequence). V was pared by 9 bases and J by 5 bases, with 19 bases between. The CDR3 has 15 amino acids. Based on the CDR3 plus reference TRBV15 and TRBJ2-2, the full variable domain is DAMVIQNPRYQVTQFGKPVTLSCSQTLNHNVMYWYQQKSSQAPKLLFHYYDKDFNNEADTPDNFQSRRPNTSFCFLDIRSPGLGDTAMYLCATSRSQEGTGELFFGEGSRLTVL.

The table lists this clone with a count of one. The chain couples TRBV2 to TRBJ2-5, with 9 bases identical to TRBD2. The junction had 9 bases not matched to a gene; V was cut back by 10 bases and J by 3 bases. The CDR3 covers 14 residues. The germline CDR1 and CDR2 sequences are SNHLY and FYNNEI. CDR3 amino acids: CATKGVAGEETQYF. The CDR3 DNA is TGTGCCACCAAGGGGGTAGCGGGGGAAGAGACCCAGTACTTC.

V gene TRBV5-1 combines with J gene TRBJ2-3, with D unclear. This CDR3 comprises 15 residues. Germline CDR1 is SGHRS and CDR2 is YFSETQ. Trimming pared 4 bases from V and 3 bases from J, leaving 15 bases between. The CDR3 DNA sequence: TGCGCCAGCAGCACGACTGCGGATAGTACAGATACGCAGTATTTT. Amino acid sequence: CASSTTADSTDTQYF.

The chain combines TRBV10-1 with TRBJ2-5, with a tentative D call TRBD2 (5 bases). TRBJ2-7 matches the DNA end more closely, so the J call is doubtful. Germline loops: CDR1 WNHNN, CDR2 SYGVQD (reference sequence). The CDR3 totals 13 residues. The CDR3 region is CASSESRDYEQYF. The DNA for the CDR3 is TGCGCCAGCAGTGAGTCCCGGGACTACGAGCAGTACTTC.

J is TRBJ1-3 and V is TRBV5-1, with D hard to call. Between the trimmed V and J ends, which lost 1 base and 2 bases, there was a span of 7 bases. CDR1 is SGHRS, CDR2 YFSETQ, per germline. There are 14 residues in the CDR3. DNA of the CDR3: TGCGCCAGCAGCTTGTCGGGGACTGGAAACACCATATATTTT. It translates to CASSLSGTGNTIYF.

The V and J genes are TRBV19 and TRBJ1-5, with 8 nucleotides matching TRBD1. V was clipped by 6 bases and J by 1 base; unmatched bases: 11. The CDR3 length is 17 residues. The germline V gene encodes CDR1 LNHDA and CDR2 SQIVND (reference sequence). The CDR3, as DNA: TGTGCCAGTAGGAAGGACAGGGACGATAGGAGCAATCAGCCCCAGCATTTT. Translated, it gives CASRKDRDDRSNQPQHF.

The chain links TRBV7-9 to TRBJ1-1; D remains unclear. CDR1 is SEHNR and CDR2 is FQNEAQ in the germline V gene (reference sequence). The CDR3 loop spans 13 amino acids. V was pared by 3 bases and J by 4 bases, with 9 bases between. CDR3 sequence (DNA): TGTGCCAGCAGCTTTGCCCCTGGCACTGAAGCTTTCTTT. It yields the protein CASSFAPGTEAFF.

The gene calls are TRBV2 and TRBJ2-7; D remains unclear. The germline V gene encodes CDR1 SNHLY and CDR2 FYNNEI. The CDR3 is 14 amino acids. Trimming pared 0 bases from V and 3 bases from J, leaving 9 bases between. CDR3 residues: CASSEAPVYYEQYF. The CDR3 nucleotides read TGTGCCAGCAGTGAAGCGCCTGTTTACTACGAGCAGTACTTC.

In this sample, this clone turned up once. V gene TRBV27 combines with J gene TRBJ1-1; unclear D gene. Trimming left V 3 bases short and J 1 base short, with 3 bases between. The length of the CDR3 is 12 residues. CDR1 and CDR2 from the germline V gene are MNHEY and SMNVEV (reference sequence). The CDR3 DNA sequence: TGTGCCAGCAGTTTCCGGAACACTGAAGCTTTCTTT. This sequence encodes CASSFRNTEAFF.

The chain is built from TRBV7-9 and TRBJ2-5, with 7 bases identical to TRBD1. CDR3 length: 14 residues. Trimming removed 5 bases from V and 3 bases from J; junction bases left unmatched: 6. The germline CDR1 and CDR2 sequences are SEHNR and FQNEAQ (reference sequence). CDR3 protein: CASSPLQGKETQYF. CDR3 nucleotide sequence: TGTGCCAGCAGCCCCCTACAGGGGAAAGAGACCCAGTACTTC.

This chain links TRBV30 with TRBJ2-2; possible D gene TRBD2, 6 bases. The CDR3 is made up of 14 amino acids. Germline V lookup: CDR1 GTSNPN, CDR2 SVGIG (reference sequence). V gave up 3 bases and J gave up 1 base, with 9 bases separating them. CDR3 in amino acids: CAWREGLNTGELFF. The CDR3 DNA reads as TGTGCCTGGAGAGAGGGACTGAACACCGGGGAGCTGTTTTTT.

This clone was detected only a few times. V is TRBV2 and J is TRBJ1-6, with 7 bases aligning to TRBD1. The length of the CDR3 is 13 residues. The junction had 4 bases not matched to a gene; V was cut back by 4 bases and J by 10 bases. From germline, CDR1 is SNHLY and CDR2 FYNNEI. The DNA of the CDR3 is TGTGCCAGCAGTGGACAGGGTGGGTCACCCCTCCACTTT. Protein sequence: CASSGQGGSPLHF. Together with reference TRBV2 and TRBJ1-6, the CDR3 gives the full variable domain: EPEVTQTPSHQVTQMGQEVILRCVPISNHLYFYWYRQILGQKVEFLVSFYNNEISEKSEIFDDQFSVERPDGSNFTLKIRSTKLEDSAMYFCASSGQGGSPLHFGNGTRLTVT.

This sequence joins TRBV6-5 and TRBJ2-7, with a tentative D call TRBD1 (6 bases). Germline V gene lookup returns CDR1 MNHEY and CDR2 SVGAGI. Trimming stripped 6 bases from V and 6 bases from J, with 21 bases between. This CDR3 has 15 amino acids. The CDR3 DNA is TGTGCCAGCAGACCTCCCAGGGACACTACTAGCGAGCAGTACTTC. It encodes CASRPPRDTTSEQYF.